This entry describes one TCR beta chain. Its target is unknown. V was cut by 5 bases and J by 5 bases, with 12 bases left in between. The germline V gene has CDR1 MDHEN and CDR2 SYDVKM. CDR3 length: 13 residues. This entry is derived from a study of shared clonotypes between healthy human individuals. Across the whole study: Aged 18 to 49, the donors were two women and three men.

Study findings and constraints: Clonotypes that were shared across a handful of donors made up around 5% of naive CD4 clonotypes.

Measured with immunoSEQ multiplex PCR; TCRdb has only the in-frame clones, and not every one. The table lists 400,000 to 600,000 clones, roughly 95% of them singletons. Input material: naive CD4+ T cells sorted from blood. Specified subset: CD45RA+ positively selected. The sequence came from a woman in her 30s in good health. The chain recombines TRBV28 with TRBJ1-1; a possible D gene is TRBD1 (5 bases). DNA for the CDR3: TGTGCCAGCAGTGTCATCCGGGGGACTGAAGCTTTCTTT. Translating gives CASSVIRGTEAFF.